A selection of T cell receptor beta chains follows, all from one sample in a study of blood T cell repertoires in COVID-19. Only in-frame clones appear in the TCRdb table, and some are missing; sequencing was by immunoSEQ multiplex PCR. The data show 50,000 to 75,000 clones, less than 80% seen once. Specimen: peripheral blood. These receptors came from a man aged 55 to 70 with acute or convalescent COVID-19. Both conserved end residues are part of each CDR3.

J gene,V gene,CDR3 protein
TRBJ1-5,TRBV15,CATSTRTLPLPQHF
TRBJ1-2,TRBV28,CASTPGQAYGYTF
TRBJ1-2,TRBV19,CASSPERQSIDGYTF
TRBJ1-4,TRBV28,CASNLQTNEKLFF
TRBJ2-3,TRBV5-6,CASSLGGLAGVYTQYF
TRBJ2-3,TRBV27,CASSFGGQGATQYF
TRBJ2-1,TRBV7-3,CASSPGADNEQFF
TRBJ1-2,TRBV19,CASSIGSRGISYGYTF
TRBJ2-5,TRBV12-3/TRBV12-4,CASSFFEETQYF
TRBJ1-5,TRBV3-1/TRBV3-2,CASSQRGGQQPQHF
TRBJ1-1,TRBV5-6,CASSKGRTEAFF
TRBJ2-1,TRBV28,CASSRGGEQFF
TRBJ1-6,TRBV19,CASSDLVRGSPLHF
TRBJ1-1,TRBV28,CASTRTQNTEAFF
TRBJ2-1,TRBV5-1,CASSSLAGSSYNEQFF
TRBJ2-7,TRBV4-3,CASSQAGFTYEQYF
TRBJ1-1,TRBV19,CASSISRDAGSNTEAFF
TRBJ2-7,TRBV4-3,CASSQEGMSEPYEQYF
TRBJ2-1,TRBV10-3,CAISDSQGVNEQFF
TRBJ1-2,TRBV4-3,CASSQEKGNRGLYGYTF
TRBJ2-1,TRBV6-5,CASSSRDRAWGEQFF
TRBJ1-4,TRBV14,CASSPSGAGWGEKLFF
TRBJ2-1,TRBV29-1,CSVEDLRPGLAEPSEQFF
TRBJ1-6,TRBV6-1,CASSARQASYNSPLHF
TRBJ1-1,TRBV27,CASTAGQGRVTEAFF
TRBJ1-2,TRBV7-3,CASSFDDRVGGYTF
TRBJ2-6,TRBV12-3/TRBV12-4,CATRYEGANVLTF
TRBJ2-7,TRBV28,CASSRTAGTSGSGGYEQYF
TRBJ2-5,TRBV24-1,CATSDLDSGNGETQYF
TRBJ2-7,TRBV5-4,CASSPGIFYEQYF
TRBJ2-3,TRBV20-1,CSASSLLAGASTDTQYF
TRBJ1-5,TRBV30,CAWSLSGFNQPQHF
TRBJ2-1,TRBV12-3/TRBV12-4,CASSFSGEAEQFF
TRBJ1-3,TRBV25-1,CASSPRKNAPGGNTIYF
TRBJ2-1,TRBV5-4,CASSPAGSRGDENEQFF
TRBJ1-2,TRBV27,CASRELGQGNYGYTF
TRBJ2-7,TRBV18,CASSQGTSGRNLEQYF
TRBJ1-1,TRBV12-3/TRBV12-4,CASSLGREAFF
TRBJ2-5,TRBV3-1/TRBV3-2,CASSYRTGSNQETQYF
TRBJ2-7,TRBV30,CAWSEANMYEQYF
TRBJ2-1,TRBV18,CASSPPGGLAYHNEQFF
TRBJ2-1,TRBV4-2,CASSHGLAGRRDEQFF
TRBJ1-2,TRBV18,CASSPNHRGDGYTF
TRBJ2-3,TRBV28,CASSFRAGPLNTQYF
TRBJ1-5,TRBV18,CASSPSSGNQPQHF
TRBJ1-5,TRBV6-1,CASSEFWQGGQPQHF
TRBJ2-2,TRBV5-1,CASSLEGAGTGELFF
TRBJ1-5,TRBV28,CASSFGYSNQPQHF
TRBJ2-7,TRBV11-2,CASILGSRSKDYEQYF
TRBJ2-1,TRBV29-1,CSVEGLAGAYGSYNEQFF
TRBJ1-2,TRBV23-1,CASSHSTGGYGYTF
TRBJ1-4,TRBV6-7,CASSWRLSGTGSPTNEKLFF
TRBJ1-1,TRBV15,CATGTGSRAFF
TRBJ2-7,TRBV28,CASSLRTGVREQYF
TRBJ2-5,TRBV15,CATSDEGTSGTSQYF